These T cell receptor beta chains were read from a single sample in a study of PD-1 blockade in classical Hodgkin lymphoma. Assay: immunoSEQ multiplex PCR; the TCRdb copy retains only in-frame clones and omits some. The sample records about 24,000 clones, roughly 89% being singletons. The sample comprised CD4+ T cells from blood. These receptors originate from a human donor with classical Hodgkin lymphoma. CDR3s include the opening cysteine and the closing phenylalanine or tryptophan. A D gene is named only where the DNA matches it firmly. Clone size is stated in some rows and not others, as once, few, many or a class when expanded.

>.|.|TRBV6-5|TRBJ1-1
CASSWTRNTEAFF
TGTGCCAGCAGTTGGACAAGAAACACTGAAGCTTTCTTT
>.|.|TRBV11-2|TRBJ2-2
CASSWNSPGELFF
TGTGCCAGCAGCTGGAACAGTCCCGGGGAGCTGTTTTTT
>.|.|TRBV4-3|TRBJ2-5
CASSQEGSGTQYF
TGCGCCAGCAGCCAAGAAGGATCCGGGACCCAGTACTTC
>.|.|TRBV9|TRBJ2-7
CASSVSSISYEQYF
TGTGCCAGCAGCGTCTCCTCAATTTCCTACGAGCAGTACTTC
>once|TRBD1|TRBV11-2|TRBJ1-1
CASRDLKRQGWRGTEAFF
TGTGCCAGCAGAGACCTAAAAAGACAGGGGTGGAGGGGAACTGAAGCTTTCTTT
>.|TRBD1|TRBV5-1|TRBJ2-7
CASSSGRTGHYEQYF
TGCGCCAGCAGCTCCGGCCGGACAGGACACTACGAGCAGTACTTC
>few|.|TRBV6-5|TRBJ1-1
CASSPDNRNTEAFF
TGTGCCAGCAGCCCGGACAATCGGAACACTGAAGCTTTCTTT
>.|.|TRBV5-4|TRBJ1-2
CASSLGPGANYGYTF
TGTGCCAGCAGCTTGGGGCCAGGGGCTAACTATGGCTACACCTTC
>once|.|TRBV19|TRBJ1-2
CASSLQIDSFYGYTF
TGTGCCAGTAGTCTTCAAATCGACAGCTTCTATGGCTACACCTTC
>.|.|TRBV6-1|TRBJ2-5
CASSDRGRKETQYF
TGTGCCAGCAGTGACAGGGGACGGAAAGAGACCCAGTACTTC
>.|TRBD2|TRBV28|TRBJ2-5
CAFGGVGIETQYF
TGTGCCTTTGGGGGGGTCGGAATAGAGACCCAGTACTTC
>.|TRBD1|TRBV11-3|TRBJ1-2
CASSLAGQGEDGYTF
TGTGCCAGCAGCTTAGCGGGACAGGGGGAGGATGGCTACACCTTC
>.|.|TRBV25-1|TRBJ2-3
CASSELVTDTQYF
TGTGCCAGCAGTGAATTGGTCACAGATACGCAGTATTTT
>.|.|TRBV9|TRBJ2-5
CASSAVADQETQYF
TGTGCCAGCAGCGCCGTGGCGGACCAAGAGACCCAGTACTTC
>.|.|TRBV5-6|TRBJ1-1
CASSLGVTEAFF
TGTGCCAGCAGCTTGGGGGTCACTGAAGCTTTCTTT
>once|.|TRBV19|TRBJ2-7
CASTPGSTYEQYF
TGTGCCAGTACCCCGGGCAGTACCTACGAGCAGTACTTC
>once|.|TRBV6-5|TRBJ2-1
CASSYGGTPSKQFF
TGTGCCAGCAGTTACGGGGGGACTCCCTCTAAGCAGTTCTTC
>.|.|TRBV4-1|TRBJ1-1
CASSPPGLTEAFF
TGCGCCAGCAGCCCTCCGGGACTCACTGAAGCTTTCTTT
>.|.|TRBV7-9|TRBJ2-7
CASSLGVGFSSYEQYF
TGTGCCAGCAGCTTGGGGGTGGGATTTAGCTCCTACGAGCAGTACTTC
>once|TRBD1|TRBV6-5|TRBJ1-2
CASRSTGGAGGYTF
TGTGCCAGCAGGTCCACAGGGGGCGCGGGTGGCTACACCTTC
>.|TRBD1|TRBV19|TRBJ2-3
CASSSDRASTDTQYF
TGTGCCAGTAGTTCCGACAGGGCTAGCACAGATACGCAGTATTTT
>.|.|TRBV6-6|TRBJ2-1
CASSYPLHWEQFF
TGTGCCAGCAGTTACCCCCTTCATTGGGAGCAGTTCTTC
>.|.|TRBV19|TRBJ1-5
CASSIRGWPPQPQHF
TGTGCCAGTAGTATCCGGGGGTGGCCCCCCCAGCCCCAGCATTTT
>.|TRBD1|TRBV7-8|TRBJ2-7
CASSLGTGLTYEQYF
TGTGCCAGCAGCTTAGGGACAGGACTGACTTACGAGCAGTACTTC
>.|.|TRBV6-5|TRBJ2-1
CASSARGISYNEQFF
TGTGCCAGCAGCGCCCGGGGGATCTCCTACAATGAGCAGTTCTTC
>.|TRBD2|TRBV27|TRBJ2-6
CASTLGGGISGANVLTF
TGTGCCAGCACCCTGGGGGGGGGAATCTCTGGGGCCAACGTCCTGACTTTC
>.|.|TRBV5-1|TRBJ1-1
CASSPWVETLLGTEAFF
TGCGCCAGCAGTCCGTGGGTTGAAACCCTACTGGGCACTGAAGCTTTCTTT
>.|TRBD2|TRBV19|TRBJ2-1
CASSISASGGNEQFF
TGTGCCAGTAGTATTTCCGCTAGCGGGGGTAATGAGCAGTTCTTC
>.|.|TRBV7-9|TRBJ2-7
CASSLDGRPSYEQYF
TGTGCCAGCAGCTTAGATGGTAGGCCCAGTTACGAGCAGTACTTC
>once|TRBD1|TRBV7-2|TRBJ1-5
CASSSSGQYQPQHF
TGTGCCAGCAGCTCCTCGGGACAGTATCAGCCCCAGCATTTT
>once|TRBD2|TRBV5-4|TRBJ2-1
CASSLSAGGPNEQFF
TGTGCCAGCAGCTTGTCCGCGGGGGGGCCCAATGAGCAGTTCTTC
>.|TRBD2|TRBV27|TRBJ2-2
CASSFGRGGLTGELFF
TGTGCCAGCAGTTTCGGGCGGGGGGGGCTCACCGGGGAGCTGTTTTTT
>once|TRBD1|TRBV4-2|TRBJ1-6
CASSTRQGGDSPLHF
TGTGCCAGCAGCACACGACAGGGAGGCGATTCACCCCTCCACTTT
>.|.|TRBV5-1|TRBJ2-5
CASSLGGGGPRETQYF
TGCGCCAGCAGCTTGGGAGGGGGGGGCCCTCGGGAGACCCAGTACTTC
>.|TRBD1|TRBV10-2|TRBJ2-3
CAVLRTGATDTQYF
TGCGCCGTCCTAAGAACAGGGGCCACAGATACGCAGTATTTT
>few|TRBD1|TRBV4-1|TRBJ2-3
CASSHSPDRGRTDTQYF
TGCGCCAGCAGCCACTCCCCCGACAGGGGAAGGACAGATACGCAGTATTTT
>.|TRBD1|TRBV28|TRBJ2-7
CASSLYHRGPEQYF
TGTGCCAGCAGTTTATACCACAGGGGCCCCGAGCAGTACTTC
>.|TRBD1|TRBV11-1|TRBJ1-1
CASSASGGHTEAFF
TGTGCCAGCAGCGCCTCAGGGGGCCACACTGAAGCTTTCTTT
>few|.|TRBV30|TRBJ1-6
CAWSVAGISPLHF
TGTGCCTGGAGTGTGGCAGGGATTTCACCCCTCCACTTT
>once|TRBD1|TRBV28|TRBJ1-2
CASSAGGDPGYTF
TGTGCCAGCTCGGCAGGGGGCGACCCTGGCTACACCTTC
>.|TRBD1|TRBV19|TRBJ1-2
CASSNIGGQGGGYTF
TGTGCCAGTAGCAATATTGGGGGACAGGGAGGAGGCTACACCTTC
>.|.|TRBV7-2|TRBJ1-3
CASSTYSGNTIYF
TGTGCCAGCAGCACTTACTCTGGAAACACCATATATTTT
>.|.|TRBV5-1|TRBJ1-1
CASSLGDGRTEAFF
TGCGCCAGCAGCTTGGGAGATGGGAGGACTGAAGCTTTCTTT
>.|.|TRBV6-5|TRBJ2-3
CASSYSPSEADTQYF
TGTGCCAGCAGTTACAGTCCTAGCGAGGCAGATACGCAGTATTTT
>.|.|TRBV15|TRBJ2-3
CATSRGDSTDTQYF
TGTGCCACCAGCAGAGGGGATAGCACAGATACGCAGTATTTT
>.|.|TRBV7-7|TRBJ1-4
CASSPTGAQNEKLFF
TGTGCCAGCAGCCCAACCGGGGCTCAGAATGAAAAACTGTTTTTT
>once|TRBD2|TRBV2|TRBJ2-1
CASSGASGGVGSYNEQFF
TGTGCCAGCAGTGGCGCTAGCGGGGGGGTTGGCTCCTACAATGAGCAGTTCTTC
>.|.|TRBV30|TRBJ1-1
CAWSQFSEAFF
TGTGCCTGGAGTCAGTTCTCTGAAGCTTTCTTT
>.|TRBD1|TRBV19|TRBJ2-4
CASSPRGQGFIQYF
TGTGCCAGTAGTCCTCGGGGACAGGGATTCATTCAGTACTTC
>.|.|TRBV4-1|TRBJ2-3
CASSQWTDTQYF
TGCGCCAGCAGCCAGTGGACAGATACGCAGTATTTT